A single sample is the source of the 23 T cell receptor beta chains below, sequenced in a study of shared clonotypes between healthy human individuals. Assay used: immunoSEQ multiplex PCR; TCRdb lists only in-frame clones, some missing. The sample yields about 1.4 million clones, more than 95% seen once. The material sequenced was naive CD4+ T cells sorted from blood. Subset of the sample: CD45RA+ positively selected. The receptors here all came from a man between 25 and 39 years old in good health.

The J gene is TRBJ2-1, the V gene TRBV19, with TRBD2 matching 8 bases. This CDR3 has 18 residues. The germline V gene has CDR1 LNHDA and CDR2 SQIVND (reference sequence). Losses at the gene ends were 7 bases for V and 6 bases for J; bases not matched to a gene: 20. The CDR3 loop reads CASIGSGIAGKTFNEQFF. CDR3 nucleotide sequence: TGTGCCAGTATAGGTTCGGGGATAGCGGGAAAAACTTTCAATGAGCAGTTCTTC.

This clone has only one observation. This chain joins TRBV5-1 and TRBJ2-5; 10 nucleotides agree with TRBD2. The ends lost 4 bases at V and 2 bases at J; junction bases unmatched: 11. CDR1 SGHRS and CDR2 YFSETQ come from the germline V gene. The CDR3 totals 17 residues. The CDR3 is CASSARWTSGAQETQYF. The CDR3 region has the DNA TGCGCCAGCAGCGCGAGGTGGACTAGCGGAGCACAAGAGACCCAGTACTTC.

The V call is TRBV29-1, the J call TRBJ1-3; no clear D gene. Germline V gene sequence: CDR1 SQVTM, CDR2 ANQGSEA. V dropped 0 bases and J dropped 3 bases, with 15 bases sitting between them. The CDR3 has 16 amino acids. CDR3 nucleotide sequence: TGCAGCGTTGAAGAGATCCGAGGCGTCGGTGGAAACACCATATATTTT. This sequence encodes CSVEEIRGVGGNTIYF.

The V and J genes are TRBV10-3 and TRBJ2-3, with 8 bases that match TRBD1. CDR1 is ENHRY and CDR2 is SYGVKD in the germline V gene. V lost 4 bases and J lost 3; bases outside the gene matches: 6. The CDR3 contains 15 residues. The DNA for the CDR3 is TGTGCCATCAGTGTGTCAGGGGGCTTAACAGATACGCAGTATTTT. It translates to CAISVSGGLTDTQYF.

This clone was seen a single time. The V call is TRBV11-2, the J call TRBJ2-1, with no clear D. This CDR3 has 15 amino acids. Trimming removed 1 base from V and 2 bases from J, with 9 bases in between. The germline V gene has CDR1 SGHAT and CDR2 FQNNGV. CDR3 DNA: TGTGCCAGCAGCTTAGTCGCCCAGACCTACAATGAGCAGTTCTTC. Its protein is CASSLVAQTYNEQFF.

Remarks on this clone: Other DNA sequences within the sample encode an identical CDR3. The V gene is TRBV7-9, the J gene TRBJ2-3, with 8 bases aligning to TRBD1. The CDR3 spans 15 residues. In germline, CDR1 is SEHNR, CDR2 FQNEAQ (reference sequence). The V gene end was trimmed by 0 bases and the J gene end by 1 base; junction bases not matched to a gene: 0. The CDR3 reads CASSLATGGTDTQYF. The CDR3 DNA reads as TGTGCCAGCAGCTTAGCGACAGGGGGCACAGATACGCAGTATTTT.

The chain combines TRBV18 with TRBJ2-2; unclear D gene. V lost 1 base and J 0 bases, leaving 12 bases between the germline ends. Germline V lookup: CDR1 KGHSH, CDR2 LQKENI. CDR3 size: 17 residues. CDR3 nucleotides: TGTGCCAGCTCACCACTTTCAGCTTCACCGAACACCGGGGAGCTGTTTTTT. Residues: CASSPLSASPNTGELFF.

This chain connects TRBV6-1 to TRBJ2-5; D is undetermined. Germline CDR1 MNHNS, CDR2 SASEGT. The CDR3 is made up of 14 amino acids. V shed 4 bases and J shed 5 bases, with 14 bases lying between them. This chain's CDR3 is CASSGAPGRETQYF. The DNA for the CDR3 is TGTGCCAGCAGTGGGGCACCCGGCAGGGAGACCCAGTACTTC.

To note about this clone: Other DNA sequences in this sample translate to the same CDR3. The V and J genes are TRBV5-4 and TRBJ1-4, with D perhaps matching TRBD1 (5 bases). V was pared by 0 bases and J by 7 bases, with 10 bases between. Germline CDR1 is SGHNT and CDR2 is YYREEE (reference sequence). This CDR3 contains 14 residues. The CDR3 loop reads CASSLGQGSEKLFF. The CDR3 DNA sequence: TGTGCCAGCAGCTTGGGGCAGGGAAGTGAAAAACTGTTTTTT.

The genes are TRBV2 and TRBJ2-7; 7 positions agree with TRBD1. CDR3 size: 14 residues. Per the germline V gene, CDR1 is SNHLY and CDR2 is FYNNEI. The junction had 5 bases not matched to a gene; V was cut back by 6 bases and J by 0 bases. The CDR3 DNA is TGTGCCAGCAGGCCGGGACAGACCTCCTACGAGCAGTACTTC. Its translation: CASRPGQTSYEQYF.

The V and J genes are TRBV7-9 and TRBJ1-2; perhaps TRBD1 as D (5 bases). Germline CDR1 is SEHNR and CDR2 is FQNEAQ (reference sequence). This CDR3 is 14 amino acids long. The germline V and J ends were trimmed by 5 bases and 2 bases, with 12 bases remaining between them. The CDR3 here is CASSPRGGNYGYTF. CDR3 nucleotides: TGTGCCAGCAGCCCCCGCGGGGGGAACTATGGCTACACCTTC.

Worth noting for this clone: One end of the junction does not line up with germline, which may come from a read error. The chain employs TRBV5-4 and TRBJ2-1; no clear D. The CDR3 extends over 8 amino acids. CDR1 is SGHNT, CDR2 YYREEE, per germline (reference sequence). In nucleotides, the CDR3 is TGTGCCAGCAGCTTGCCGCTCTTC. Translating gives CASSLPLF.

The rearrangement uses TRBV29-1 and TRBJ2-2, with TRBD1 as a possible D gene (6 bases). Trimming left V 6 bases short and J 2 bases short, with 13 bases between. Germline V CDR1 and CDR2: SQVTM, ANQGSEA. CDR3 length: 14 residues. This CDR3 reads CSVETGGNTGELFF. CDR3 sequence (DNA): TGCAGCGTCGAGACAGGTGGCAACACCGGGGAGCTGTTTTTT.

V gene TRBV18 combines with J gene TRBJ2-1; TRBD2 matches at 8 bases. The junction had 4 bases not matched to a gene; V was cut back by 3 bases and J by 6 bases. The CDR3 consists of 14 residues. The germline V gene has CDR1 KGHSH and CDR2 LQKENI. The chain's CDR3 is CASSPVSGSNEQFF. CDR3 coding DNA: TGTGCCAGCTCACCCGTCAGCGGGAGCAATGAGCAGTTCTTC.

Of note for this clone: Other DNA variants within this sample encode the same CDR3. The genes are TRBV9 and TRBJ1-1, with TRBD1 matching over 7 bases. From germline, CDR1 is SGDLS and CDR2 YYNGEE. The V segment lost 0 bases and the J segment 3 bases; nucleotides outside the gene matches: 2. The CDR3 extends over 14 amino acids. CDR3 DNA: TGTGCCAGCAGCGTAGACAGGGGCGACACTGAAGCTTTCTTT. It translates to CASSVDRGDTEAFF. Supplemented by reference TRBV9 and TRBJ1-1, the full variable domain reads DSGVTQTPKHLITATGQRVTLRCSPRSGDLSVYWYQQSLDQGLQFLIQYYNGEERAKGNILERFSAQQFPDLHSELNLSSLELGDSALYFCASSVDRGDTEAFFGQGTRLTVV.

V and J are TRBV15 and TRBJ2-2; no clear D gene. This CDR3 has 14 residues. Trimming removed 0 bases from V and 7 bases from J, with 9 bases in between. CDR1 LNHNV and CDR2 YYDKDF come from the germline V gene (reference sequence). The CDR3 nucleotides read TGTGCCACCAGCAGAGATCGGGTTGGCGGGGAGCTGTTTTTT. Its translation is CATSRDRVGGELFF.

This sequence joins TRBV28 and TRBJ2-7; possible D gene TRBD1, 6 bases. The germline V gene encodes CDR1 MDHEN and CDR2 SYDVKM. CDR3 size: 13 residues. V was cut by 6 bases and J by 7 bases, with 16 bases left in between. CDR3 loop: CASRPQGRGEQYF. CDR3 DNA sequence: TGTGCCAGCAGGCCACAGGGCAGGGGAGAGCAGTACTTC. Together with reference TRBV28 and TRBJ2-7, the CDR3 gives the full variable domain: DVKVTQSSRYLVKRTGEKVFLECVQDMDHENMFWYRQDPGLGLRLIYFSYDVKMKEKGDIPEGYSVSREKKERFSLILESASTNQTSMYLCASRPQGRGEQYFGPGTRLTVT.

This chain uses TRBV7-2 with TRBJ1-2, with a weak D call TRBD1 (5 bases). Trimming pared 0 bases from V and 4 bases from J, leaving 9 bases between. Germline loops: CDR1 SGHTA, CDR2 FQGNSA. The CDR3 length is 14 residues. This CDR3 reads CASSLARGPYGYTF. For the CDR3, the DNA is TGTGCCAGCAGCTTAGCTCGGGGACCCTATGGCTACACCTTC.

The CDR3 reads CASSISTNWMNTEAFF. CDR3 nucleotides: TGTGCCAGCAGTATATCCACCAATTGGATGAACACTGAAGCTTTCTTT. V usage is TRBV5-5 and J usage is TRBJ1-1; D is unresolved. This CDR3 comprises 16 residues. Germline CDR1 is SGHKS and CDR2 is YYEKEE (reference sequence). Trimming took 5 bases from V and 0 from J, leaving 17 bases between them. Drawing the rest from reference TRBV5-5 and TRBJ1-1, the complete variable domain is DAGVTQSPTHLIKTRGQQVTLRCSPISGHKSVSWYQQVLGQGPQFIFQYYEKEERGRGNFPDRFSARQFPNYSSELNVNALLLGDSALYLCASSISTNWMNTEAFFGQGTRLTVV.

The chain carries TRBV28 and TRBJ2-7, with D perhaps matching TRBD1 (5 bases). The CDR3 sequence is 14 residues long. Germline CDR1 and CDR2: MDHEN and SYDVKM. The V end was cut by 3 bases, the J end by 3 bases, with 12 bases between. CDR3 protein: CASSFTGALYEQYF. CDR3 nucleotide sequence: TGTGCCAGCAGTTTTACAGGCGCTCTCTACGAGCAGTACTTC. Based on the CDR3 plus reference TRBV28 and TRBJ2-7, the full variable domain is DVKVTQSSRYLVKRTGEKVFLECVQDMDHENMFWYRQDPGLGLRLIYFSYDVKMKEKGDIPEGYSVSREKKERFSLILESASTNQTSMYLCASSFTGALYEQYFGPGTRLTVT.

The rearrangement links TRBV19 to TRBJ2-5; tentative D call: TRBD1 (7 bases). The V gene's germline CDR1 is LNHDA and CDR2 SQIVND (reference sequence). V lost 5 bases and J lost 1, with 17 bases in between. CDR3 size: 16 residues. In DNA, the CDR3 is TGTGCCAGTAGTGCCCGGACAGGAGGGGGCCAAGAGACCCAGTACTTC. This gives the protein CASSARTGGGQETQYF.

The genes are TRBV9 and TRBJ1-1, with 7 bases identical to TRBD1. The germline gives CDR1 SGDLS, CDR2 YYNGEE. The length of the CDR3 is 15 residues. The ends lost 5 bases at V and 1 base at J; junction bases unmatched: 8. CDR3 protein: CASSPTTGPNTEAFF. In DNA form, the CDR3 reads TGTGCCAGCAGTCCAACGACAGGGCCGAACACTGAAGCTTTCTTT.

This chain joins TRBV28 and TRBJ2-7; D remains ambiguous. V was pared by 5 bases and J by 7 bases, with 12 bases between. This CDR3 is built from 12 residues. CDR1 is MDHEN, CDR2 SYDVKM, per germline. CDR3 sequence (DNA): TGTGCCAGCAGTCCCCCTAGGGCTGAGCAGTACTTC. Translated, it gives CASSPPRAEQYF.